This record looks at one TCR beta chain sequence and its context. Its antigen is not identified. The V gene end was trimmed by 3 bases and the J gene end by 5 bases; junction bases not matched to a gene: 7. The CDR3 contains 15 residues. Germline V gene sequence: CDR1 SGHNT, CDR2 YYREEE (reference sequence). This specimen comes from a study of shared clonotypes between healthy human individuals. Study at large: Samples came from two female and a few male donors aged 18 to 49. Each donor's CD4 naive and CD4 memory cells filled three plates apiece, CD8 naive two, and CD8 memory one. Broader study findings: Lower generation probabilities were found for non-shared clonotypes than for those shared by all four donors. Tissues were not sampled, only blood, and their repertoires likely differ.

Some clones are missing from TCRdb's copy, which holds only in-frame ones; the method was immunoSEQ multiplex PCR. The table includes 2 million to 3 million clones, around 94% detected once. The chain has TRBV5-4 and TRBJ2-1; 8 bases align to TRBD2. The sequence came from a man younger than 30 in good health. The source material was naive CD4+ T cells sorted from blood. The sample's subset: CD45RA+ positively selected. CDR3 residues: CASSSGLALHNEQFF. The CDR3 bases are TGTGCCAGCAGCTCCGGACTAGCTCTCCACAATGAGCAGTTCTTC.